Given below is one TCR beta chain in context. Its cognate antigen is unknown. This sample stems from a study of a mutant IDH1 vaccine in newly diagnosed glioma. About the study: Treated patients had a mean age of 40.4 years and an approximately 60% male, about 38% female split.

The time point here: week 5, during vaccination. One vaccine dose held 300 ug of mutant IDH1 20-mer peptide and came with topical imiquimod. Trimming at V came to 3 bases and at J to 2 bases, leaving 8 bases not matched to a gene. Germline V gene lookup returns CDR1 SQVTM and CDR2 ANQGSEA. The CDR3 runs to 16 residues. Produced via immunoSEQ multiplex PCR; TCRdb's table is partial and in-frame only. The data contain about 42,000 clones, 70% to 90% of them singletons. Sequenced here: PBMCs, sampled from a glioma patient whose treatment included an IDH1 peptide vaccine. J is TRBJ2-7 and V is TRBV29-1; 12 positions match TRBD2. The clonotype was recovered from a middle-aged man with glioma. CDR3 nucleotide sequence: TGCAGCGTTGATAGGGGACTAGCGGGCAACACCTACGAGCAGTACTTC. Amino acids: CSVDRGLAGNTYEQYF.